The T cell receptor (beta chain) described here comes from a study of blood T cell repertoires in COVID-19. Study-wide context: PBMCs, B-cell-depleted T cells, or T cells provided the cDNA or gDNA that made up the material.

How the authors handled the data: Amplification with reference gene primers provided the estimates of nucleated cell counts. Assay used: immunoSEQ multiplex PCR; TCRdb lists only in-frame clones, some missing. Clone size and V and J calls were adopted from that table, with D and trimming inferred from the DNA. The repertoire holds around 84,000 clones, with about 85% as singletons. The CDR3 length is 15 residues. The V end lost 3 bases, the J end lost 6 bases, and 14 bases lay between the germline ends. Per the germline V gene, CDR1 is LNHDA and CDR2 is SQIVND (reference sequence). This chain links TRBV19 with TRBJ2-2; the D gene is possibly TRBD1 (7 bases). The clonotype was recovered from a man older than 75 with active or convalescent COVID-19. Sequencing was done on a sample of peripheral blood. The CDR3 loop is CASSIRGRGAGELFF. The CDR3 DNA reads TGTGCCAGTAGTATTCGGGGCAGGGGGGCCGGGGAGCTGTTTTTT. The full variable domain, in which reference TRBV19 and TRBJ2-2 provide the parts outside the CDR3, is DGGITQSPKYLFRKEGQNVTLSCEQNLNHDAMYWYRQDPGQGLRLIYYSQIVNDFQKGDIAEGYSVSREKKESFPLTVTSAQKNPTAFYLCASSIRGRGAGELFFGEGSRLTVL.